The 27 T cell receptor beta chains below come from one sample, sequenced in a study of technical replicates of blood from a handful of donors. Repertoires were generated with immunoSEQ multiplex PCR, while TCRdb's copy carries only in-frame clones and drops some. This sample has around 64,000 clones, with just over 90% found just once. The sequenced material came from PBMCs. Every receptor here comes from a human donor in good health. Some clones in this sample may be carry-over from other donors' samples.

The chain is built from TRBV11-2 and TRBJ2-1, with 11 bases identical to TRBD2. Unmatched junction bases numbered 7, after V lost 8 bases and J lost 1 base. From germline, CDR1 is SGHAT and CDR2 FQNNGV. This CDR3 is 16 amino acids long. CDR3 region: CASGSGGAGSYNEQFF. The CDR3 bases are TGTGCCAGCGGTAGCGGGGGGGCCGGGTCCTACAATGAGCAGTTCTTC. The full variable domain, its missing parts supplied by reference TRBV11-2 and TRBJ2-1, is EAGVAQSPRYKIIEKRQSVAFWCNPISGHATLYWYQQILGQGPKLLIQFQNNGVVDDSQLPKDRFSAERLKGVDSTLKIQPAKLEDSAVYLCASGSGGAGSYNEQFFGPGTRLTVL.

The chain uses TRBV7-2 and TRBJ2-7, with 10 positions matching TRBD2. CDR3 length: 14 residues. Germline lookup yields CDR1 SGHTA and CDR2 FQGNSA. The V segment lost 5 bases and the J segment 2 bases; nucleotides outside the gene matches: 3. As DNA, the CDR3 is TGTGCCAGCAGCCTCGGACTAGCGGCCTACGAGCAGTACTTC. This sequence encodes CASSLGLAAYEQYF. Full variable domain (outside the CDR3, taken from reference TRBV7-2 and TRBJ2-7): GAGVSQSPSNKVTEKGKDVELRCDPISGHTALYWYRQSLGQGLEFLIYFQGNSAPDKSGLPSDRFSAERTGGSVSTLTIQRTQQEDSAVYLCASSLGLAAYEQYFGPGTRLTVT.

As DNA, the CDR3 is TGTGCCAGCAGCCCCCGACAGGAAGGGGCCAACGTCCTGACTTTC. This encodes CASSPRQEGANVLTF. The rearrangement uses TRBV9 and TRBJ2-6; D is perhaps TRBD1 (6 bases). The germline V and J ends were trimmed by 4 bases and 4 bases, with 12 bases remaining between them. Germline loops: CDR1 SGDLS, CDR2 YYNGEE. The CDR3 runs to 15 residues.

The chain carries TRBV30 and TRBJ2-1, with 7 positions matching TRBD2. Losses at the gene ends were 6 bases for V and 6 bases for J; bases not matched to a gene: 8. Germline V lookup: CDR1 GTSNPN, CDR2 SVGIG (reference sequence). The CDR3 spans 13 residues. The DNA for the CDR3 is TGTGCCTGCCCCCGGGGGGTAGGCAATGAGCAGTTCTTC. It encodes CACPRGVGNEQFF.

The V and J genes are TRBV4-3 and TRBJ1-1; perhaps TRBD1 as D (6 bases). The germline V gene encodes CDR1 LGHNA and CDR2 YSLEER. Trimming removed 0 bases from V and 1 base from J, with 12 bases in between. The CDR3 contains 16 residues. In DNA form, the CDR3 reads TGCGCCAGCAGCCAAGATTCAGGGGCTTGGAACACTGAAGCTTTCTTT. This sequence encodes CASSQDSGAWNTEAFF.

The rearrangement links TRBV10-3 to TRBJ2-3; TRBD2 matches at 11 bases. Unmatched junction bases numbered 12, after V lost 7 bases and J lost 3 bases. The germline V gene has CDR1 ENHRY and CDR2 SYGVKD. This CDR3 comprises 17 residues. CDR3 sequence: CAITGGPSGGITDTQYF. In nucleotides, the CDR3 is TGTGCCATCACGGGGGGACCTAGCGGGGGGATAACAGATACGCAGTATTTT.

The chain combines TRBV28 with TRBJ1-3; D gene uncertain. Germline assignment: CDR1 MDHEN and CDR2 SYDVKM. The CDR3 sequence is 11 residues long. V dropped 8 bases and J dropped 0 bases, with 2 bases sitting between them. The chain's CDR3 is CASLSGNTIYF. CDR3 nucleotides: TGTGCCAGCCTCTCTGGAAACACCATATATTTT.

J is TRBJ1-2 and V is TRBV7-9; D might be TRBD1 (6 bases). The CDR3 totals 15 residues. Trimming took 2 bases from V and 1 from J, leaving 11 bases between them. Germline lookup yields CDR1 SEHNR and CDR2 FQNEAQ (reference sequence). The CDR3 loop is CASSLTPGVNYGYTF. In DNA, the CDR3 is TGTGCCAGCAGCTTAACGCCAGGGGTTAACTATGGCTACACCTTC.

The V call is TRBV2, the J call TRBJ2-7, with D possibly TRBD2 on 5 matching bases. CDR1 is SNHLY and CDR2 is FYNNEI in the germline V gene. Between the trimmed V and J ends, which lost 3 bases and 2 bases, there was a span of 14 bases. This CDR3 spans 15 amino acids. The CDR3 protein is CASSDLNAGAYEQYF. The DNA for the CDR3 is TGTGCCAGCAGTGACCTCAACGCGGGTGCCTACGAGCAGTACTTC.

V and J are TRBV27 and TRBJ2-1; 8 bases agree with TRBD2. The CDR3 loop spans 16 amino acids. Germline trimming cut 2 bases from V and 4 bases from J; bases unmatched to any gene: 7. Germline V gene data show CDR1 as MNHEY and CDR2 as SMNVEV (reference sequence). The CDR3 DNA reads TGTGCCAGCAGTTTAGCGGGAGGCCCCCTTTACAATGAGCAGTTCTTC. Translating it yields CASSLAGGPLYNEQFF.

The chain joins TRBV6-5 to TRBJ1-2; D is uncertain. Germline V gene data show CDR1 as MNHEY and CDR2 as SVGAGI. V was shortened by 2 bases and J by 2 bases, with 12 bases between the two germline ends. The CDR3 sequence is 15 residues long. CDR3 sequence reads: CASSYRQDSNYGYTF. The CDR3 DNA follows: TGTGCCAGCAGTTACAGGCAGGATTCAAACTATGGCTACACCTTC.

The chain uses TRBV2 and TRBJ1-6; D unclear. The ends were cut back, 6 bases at V and 0 bases at J, with 9 bases in the middle. Germline assignment: CDR1 SNHLY and CDR2 FYNNEI. CDR3 length: 15 amino acids. The CDR3 spells CASRDLGSYNSPLHF. CDR3 nucleotides: TGTGCCAGCAGGGACTTAGGCTCCTATAATTCACCCCTCCACTTT.

The chain has TRBV4-3 and TRBJ1-2; 8 bases align to TRBD1. The CDR3 is 15 residues long. Germline trimming cut 0 bases from V and 5 bases from J; bases unmatched to any gene: 5. CDR1 and CDR2 (germline): LGHNA, YSLEER. The CDR3 spells CASSQDQGARYGYTF. The CDR3 DNA follows: TGCGCCAGCAGCCAAGATCAGGGGGCAAGGTATGGCTACACCTTC.

The J gene is TRBJ1-2, the V gene TRBV6-5; a possible D gene is TRBD1 (6 bases). V was shortened by 0 bases and J by 0 bases, with 11 bases between the two germline ends. The CDR3 runs to 16 residues. Germline-derived CDR1 and CDR2 are MNHEY and SVGAGI. The CDR3 nucleotides are TGTGCCAGCAGTTACTCGAAGGACAGTCCTAACTATGGCTACACCTTC. This encodes CASSYSKDSPNYGYTF.

The chain uses TRBV12-5 and TRBJ1-4, with D perhaps matching TRBD1 (6 bases). CDR3 length: 14 residues. Between the trimmed V and J ends, which lost 4 bases and 7 bases, there was a span of 13 bases. CDR1 is LGHNT, CDR2 FRNRAP, per germline. CDR3 sequence reads: CASGSRGTFEKLFF. CDR3 DNA sequence: TGTGCTAGTGGTTCGAGGGGGACGTTTGAAAAACTGTTTTTT. The complete variable domain, with remaining parts taken from reference TRBV12-5 and TRBJ1-4, reads DARVTQTPRHKVTEMGQEVTMRCQPILGHNTVFWYRQTMMQGLELLAYFRNRAPLDDSGMPKDRFSAEMPDATLATLKIQPSEPRDSAVYFCASGSRGTFEKLFFGSGTQLSVL.

The DNA for the CDR3 is TGCGCCAGCAGCTTGGCGGGTGGAGACAGGTCACCCCTCCACTTT. Its translation: CASSLAGGDRSPLHF. The rearrangement uses TRBV5-1 and TRBJ1-6; possibly TRBD1 for D (6 bases). From germline, CDR1 is SGHRS and CDR2 YFSETQ. The V gene lost 0 bases and the J gene lost 10 bases, with 14 bases spanning the gap. CDR3 size: 15 residues. The entire variable domain, with the rest obtained from reference TRBV5-1 and TRBJ1-6, is as follows: KAGVTQTPRYLIKTRGQQVTLSCSPISGHRSVSWYQQTPGQGLQFLFEYFSETQRNKGNFPGRFSGRQFSNSRSEMNVSTLELGDSALYLCASSLAGGDRSPLHFGNGTRLTVT.

The chain carries TRBV7-9 and TRBJ2-5, with D perhaps matching TRBD2 (6 bases). Germline V gene sequence: CDR1 SEHNR, CDR2 FQNEAQ (reference sequence). V was clipped by 7 bases and J by 3 bases, with 6 bases between them. This CDR3 region has 11 residues. The chain's CDR3 is CASTSEETQYF. CDR3 nucleotides: TGTGCCAGCACTAGCGAAGAGACCCAGTACTTC.

This rearrangement joins TRBV7-9 to TRBJ2-1, with 7 bases aligning to TRBD2. This CDR3 has 15 amino acids. Germline CDR1 and CDR2: SEHNR and FQNEAQ (reference sequence). Trimming removed 3 bases from V and 4 bases from J; junction bases left unmatched: 6. Here the CDR3 reads CASSFAGVEYNEQFF. The CDR3 region has the DNA TGTGCCAGCAGCTTCGCGGGGGTGGAGTACAATGAGCAGTTCTTC. Drawing the rest from reference TRBV7-9 and TRBJ2-1, the complete variable domain is DTGVSQNPRHKITKRGQNVTFRCDPISEHNRLYWYRQTLGQGPEFLTYFQNEAQLEKSRLLSDRFSAERPKGSFSTLEIQRTEQGDSAMYLCASSFAGVEYNEQFFGPGTRLTVL.

This clone was detected only once. The chain couples TRBV7-3 to TRBJ2-6; D gene uncertain. Trimming took 2 bases from V and 4 from J, leaving 6 bases between them. Germline V lookup: CDR1 SGHTA, CDR2 FQGTGA. The CDR3 extends over 14 amino acids. The CDR3 is CASSLGQGANVLTF. In DNA form, the CDR3 reads TGTGCCAGCAGCTTAGGCCAAGGGGCCAACGTCCTGACTTTC.

This chain connects TRBV2 to TRBJ1-2, with TRBD1 as a possible D gene (5 bases). Trimming stripped 4 bases from V and 6 bases from J, with 9 bases between. The length of the CDR3 is 12 residues. CDR1 and CDR2 (germline): SNHLY, FYNNEI. As DNA, the CDR3 is TGTGCCAGCAGTGGGCAGGGCGATGGCTACACCTTC. Protein: CASSGQGDGYTF.

The CDR3 DNA sequence: TGCGCCAGCAGACCTCGGGTGAGCGGGACGATCCAAGAGACCCAGTACTTC. This sequence encodes CASRPRVSGTIQETQYF. The V call is TRBV4-3, the J call TRBJ2-5; 7 positions match TRBD2. The CDR3 is 17 residues long. Germline V gives CDR1 LGHNA, CDR2 YSLEER. V trimming: 6 bases; J trimming: 1 base; junction bases outside the gene matches: 14.

This chain links TRBV4-3 with TRBJ2-1; 8 nucleotides line up with TRBD2. Germline loops: CDR1 LGHNA, CDR2 YSLEER. The trim removed 0 bases at V and 7 bases at J, leaving 23 bases unmatched. The CDR3 contains 21 residues. CDR3 DNA sequence: TGCGCCAGCAGCCAAGAACTTAGCGGGGTATTTTCGGCCTCCCGGGGGAATGAGCAGTTCTTC. Translating it yields CASSQELSGVFSASRGNEQFF.

The V gene is TRBV4-2, the J gene TRBJ2-1, with D maybe TRBD2 (6 bases). The V end was cut by 2 bases, the J end by 7 bases, with 18 bases between. The germline V gene encodes CDR1 LGHNA and CDR2 YNFKEQ. The CDR3 is 16 residues long. In DNA form, the CDR3 reads TGTGCCAGCAGCCAAATGGGTAGCGGAGAGGGTAATGAGCAGTTCTTC. This encodes CASSQMGSGEGNEQFF.

V and J are TRBV9 and TRBJ2-2; possibly TRBD2 for D (6 bases). Trimming took off 2 bases at V and 2 bases at J, with 16 bases between the two ends. The CDR3 sequence is 17 residues long. The germline CDR1 and CDR2 sequences are SGDLS and YYNGEE. CDR3 in amino acids: CASSVRAASENTGELFF. The CDR3 DNA reads as TGTGCCAGCAGCGTGCGGGCGGCTAGCGAAAACACCGGGGAGCTGTTTTTT.

This rearrangement joins TRBV6-6 to TRBJ2-7, with D tentatively TRBD1 (6 bases). Germline V CDR1 and CDR2: MNHNY, SVGAGI (reference sequence). This CDR3 has 14 residues. V lost 5 bases, J lost 1 base, and 12 bases lay in between. DNA of the CDR3: TGTGCCAGCAGTCTCACCGGGACATCCTACGAGCAGTACTTC. It is translated as CASSLTGTSYEQYF.

The V gene is TRBV7-6, the J gene TRBJ1-1; 10 nucleotides match TRBD1. The CDR3 covers 16 residues. V lost 5 bases to trimming and J lost 0 bases; unmatched junction nucleotides: 6. CDR1 is SGHVS and CDR2 is FNYEAQ in the germline V gene. In nucleotides, the CDR3 is TGTGCCAGCAGCCAAGGACAGGGGGACATGAACACTGAAGCTTTCTTT. Its protein is CASSQGQGDMNTEAFF.

The rearrangement uses TRBV11-2 and TRBJ2-5, with D perhaps TRBD1 (5 bases). This CDR3 is 12 amino acids long. Trimming removed 6 bases at V and 5 bases at J, with 10 bases between. CDR1 is SGHAT, CDR2 FQNNGV, per germline. The CDR3 spells CASRPGFETQYF. CDR3 coding DNA: TGTGCCAGCAGGCCAGGGTTTGAGACCCAGTACTTC.